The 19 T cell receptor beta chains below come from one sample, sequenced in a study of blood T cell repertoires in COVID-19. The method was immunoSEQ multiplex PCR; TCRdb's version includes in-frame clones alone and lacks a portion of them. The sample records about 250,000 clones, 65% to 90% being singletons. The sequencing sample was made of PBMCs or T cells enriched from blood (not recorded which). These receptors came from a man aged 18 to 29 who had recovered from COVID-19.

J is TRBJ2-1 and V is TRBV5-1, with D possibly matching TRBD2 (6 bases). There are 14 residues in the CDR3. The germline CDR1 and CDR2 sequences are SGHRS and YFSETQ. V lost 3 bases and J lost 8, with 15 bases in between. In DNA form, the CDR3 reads TGCGCCAGCAGCTCGCGGGGAAGGGGCGATGAGCAGTTCTTC. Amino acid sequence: CASSSRGRGDEQFF.

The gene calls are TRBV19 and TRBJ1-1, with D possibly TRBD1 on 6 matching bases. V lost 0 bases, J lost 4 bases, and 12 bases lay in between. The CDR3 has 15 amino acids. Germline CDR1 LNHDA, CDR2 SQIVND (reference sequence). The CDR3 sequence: CASSIEPQGVTEAFF. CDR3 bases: TGTGCCAGTAGTATAGAGCCACAGGGCGTCACTGAAGCTTTCTTT.

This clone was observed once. The CDR3 spells CASSDTGGDTEAFF. The CDR3 nucleotides read TGCGCCAGCAGCGATACAGGGGGGGACACTGAAGCTTTCTTT. The chain links TRBV4-1 to TRBJ1-1; TRBD1 matches at 8 bases. Germline V gives CDR1 MGHRA, CDR2 YSYEKL. This CDR3 spans 14 amino acids. J was trimmed by 3 bases and V by 5 bases; bases with no gene match: 5.

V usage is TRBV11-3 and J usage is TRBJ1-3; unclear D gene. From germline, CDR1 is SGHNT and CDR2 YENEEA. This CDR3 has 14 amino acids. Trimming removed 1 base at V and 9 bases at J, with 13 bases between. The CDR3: CASSLGPEASTIYF. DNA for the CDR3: TGTGCCAGCAGCTTAGGGCCGGAGGCCTCCACCATATATTTT.

This chain's CDR3 is CASSFTHSFEAFF. CDR3 in DNA: TGTGCCAGCAGTTTCACACATAGCTTTGAGGCTTTCTTT. The chain employs TRBV12-3 or TRBV12-4 and TRBJ1-1; D gene unclear. The V gene lost 3 bases and the J gene lost 11 bases, with 16 bases spanning the gap. The CDR3 extends over 13 amino acids.

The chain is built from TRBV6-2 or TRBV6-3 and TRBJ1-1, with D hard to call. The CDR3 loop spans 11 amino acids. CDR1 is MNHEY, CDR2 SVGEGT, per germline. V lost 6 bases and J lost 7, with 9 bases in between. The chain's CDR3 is CASSHSFEAFF. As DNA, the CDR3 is TGTGCCAGCAGCCACTCATTTGAAGCTTTCTTT.

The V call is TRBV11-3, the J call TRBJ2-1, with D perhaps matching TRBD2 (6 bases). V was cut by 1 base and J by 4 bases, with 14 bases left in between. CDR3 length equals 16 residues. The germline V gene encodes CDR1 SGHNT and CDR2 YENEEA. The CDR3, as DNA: TGTGCCAGCAGCTTAGCTTCTTTAGGGACTTACAATGAGCAGTTCTTC. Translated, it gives CASSLASLGTYNEQFF.

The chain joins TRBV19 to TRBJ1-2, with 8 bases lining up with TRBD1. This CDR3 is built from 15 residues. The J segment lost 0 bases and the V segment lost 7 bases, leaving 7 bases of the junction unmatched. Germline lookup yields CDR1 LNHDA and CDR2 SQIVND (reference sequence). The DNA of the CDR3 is TGTGCCAGTATCCCTCGGACAGGGACTAACTATGGCTACACCTTC. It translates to CASIPRTGTNYGYTF.

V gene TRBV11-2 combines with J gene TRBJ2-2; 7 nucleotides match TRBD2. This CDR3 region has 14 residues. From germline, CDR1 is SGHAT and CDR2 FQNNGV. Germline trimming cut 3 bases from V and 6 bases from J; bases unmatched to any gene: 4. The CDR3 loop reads CASSFFSGSGELFF. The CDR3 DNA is TGTGCCAGCAGCTTTTTTAGCGGGTCCGGGGAGCTGTTTTTT.

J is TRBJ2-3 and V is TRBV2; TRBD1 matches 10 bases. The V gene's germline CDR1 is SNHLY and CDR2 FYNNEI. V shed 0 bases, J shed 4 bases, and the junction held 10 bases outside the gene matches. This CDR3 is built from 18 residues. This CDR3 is CASSEALLGTGEADTQYF. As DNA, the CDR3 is TGTGCCAGCAGTGAAGCGCTTCTGGGGACAGGGGAAGCAGATACGCAGTATTTT.

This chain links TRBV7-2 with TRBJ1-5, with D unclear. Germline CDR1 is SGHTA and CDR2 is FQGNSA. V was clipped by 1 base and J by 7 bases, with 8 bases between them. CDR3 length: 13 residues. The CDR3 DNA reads TGTGCCAGCAGCTTAGACAGAAGCCAGCCCCAGCATTTT. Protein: CASSLDRSQPQHF.

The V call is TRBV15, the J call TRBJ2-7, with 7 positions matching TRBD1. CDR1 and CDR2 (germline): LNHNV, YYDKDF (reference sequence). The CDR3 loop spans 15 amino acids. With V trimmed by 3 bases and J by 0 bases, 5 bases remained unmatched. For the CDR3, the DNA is TGTGCCACCAGCAGGGGACAGACGGTCTCCTACGAGCAGTACTTC. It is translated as CATSRGQTVSYEQYF.

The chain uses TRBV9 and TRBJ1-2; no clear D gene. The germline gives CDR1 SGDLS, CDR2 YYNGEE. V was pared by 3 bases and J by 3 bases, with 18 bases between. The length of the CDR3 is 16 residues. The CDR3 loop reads CASSAGGGPEHYGYTF. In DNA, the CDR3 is TGTGCCAGCAGCGCCGGTGGTGGGCCCGAGCACTATGGCTACACCTTC.

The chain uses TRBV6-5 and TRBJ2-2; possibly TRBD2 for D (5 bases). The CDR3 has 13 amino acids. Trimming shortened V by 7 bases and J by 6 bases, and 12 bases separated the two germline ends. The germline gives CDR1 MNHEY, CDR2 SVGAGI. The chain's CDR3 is CASNPREPGELFF. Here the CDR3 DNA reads TGTGCCAGCAACCCCCGGGAACCCGGGGAGCTGTTTTTT.

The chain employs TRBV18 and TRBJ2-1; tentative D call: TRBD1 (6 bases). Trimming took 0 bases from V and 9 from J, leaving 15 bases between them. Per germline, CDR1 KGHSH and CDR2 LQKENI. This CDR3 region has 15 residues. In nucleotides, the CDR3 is TGTGCCAGCTCACCACCGGGGGCAGGGATGGGTGAGCAGTTCTTC. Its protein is CASSPPGAGMGEQFF.

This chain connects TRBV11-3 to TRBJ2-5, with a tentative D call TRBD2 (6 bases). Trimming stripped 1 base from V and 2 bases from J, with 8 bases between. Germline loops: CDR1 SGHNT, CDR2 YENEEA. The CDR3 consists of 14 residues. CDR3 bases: TGTGCCAGCAGCTTAGCGGAGGGGCAAGAGACCCAGTACTTC. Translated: CASSLAEGQETQYF.

This chain's CDR3 is CASSPQDRNEKPQHF. In DNA, the CDR3 is TGTGCCAGCAGCCCCCAGGACAGGAATGAGAAGCCCCAGCATTTT. This chain joins TRBV28 and TRBJ1-5, with 7 bases fitting TRBD1. Trimming at V came to 6 bases and at J to 8 bases, leaving 13 bases not matched to a gene. The CDR3 sequence is 15 residues long. Germline V gene data show CDR1 as MDHEN and CDR2 as SYDVKM. Filled out from reference TRBV28 and TRBJ1-5, the complete variable domain reads DVKVTQSSRYLVKRTGEKVFLECVQDMDHENMFWYRQDPGLGLRLIYFSYDVKMKEKGDIPEGYSVSREKKERFSLILESASTNQTSMYLCASSPQDRNEKPQHFGDGTRLSIL.

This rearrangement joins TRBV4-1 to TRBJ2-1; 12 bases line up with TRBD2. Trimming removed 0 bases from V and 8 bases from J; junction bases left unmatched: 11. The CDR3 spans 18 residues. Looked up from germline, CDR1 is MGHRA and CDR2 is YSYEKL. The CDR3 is CASSQDRLAGGNRDEQFF. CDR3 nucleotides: TGCGCCAGCAGCCAAGATCGGCTAGCGGGGGGGAATAGGGATGAGCAGTTCTTC.

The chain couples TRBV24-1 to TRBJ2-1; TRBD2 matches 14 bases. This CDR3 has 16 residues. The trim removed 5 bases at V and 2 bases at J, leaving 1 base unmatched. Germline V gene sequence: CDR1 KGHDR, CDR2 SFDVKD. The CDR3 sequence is CATSGGLAGAYNEQFF. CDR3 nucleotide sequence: TGTGCCACCAGTGGGGGACTAGCGGGGGCCTACAATGAGCAGTTCTTC.